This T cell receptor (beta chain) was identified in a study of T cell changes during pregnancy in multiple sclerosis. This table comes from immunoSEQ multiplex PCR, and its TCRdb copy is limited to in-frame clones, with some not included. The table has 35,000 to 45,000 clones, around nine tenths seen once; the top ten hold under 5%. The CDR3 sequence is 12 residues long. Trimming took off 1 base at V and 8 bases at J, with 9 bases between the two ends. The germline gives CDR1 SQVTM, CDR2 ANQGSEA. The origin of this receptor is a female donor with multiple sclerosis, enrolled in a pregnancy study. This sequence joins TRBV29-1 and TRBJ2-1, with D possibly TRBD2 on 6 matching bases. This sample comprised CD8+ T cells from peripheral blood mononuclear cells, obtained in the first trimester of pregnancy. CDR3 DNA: TGCAGCGTTGAAGTTGGGGGGTATGAGCAGTTCTTC. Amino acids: CSVEVGGYEQFF.